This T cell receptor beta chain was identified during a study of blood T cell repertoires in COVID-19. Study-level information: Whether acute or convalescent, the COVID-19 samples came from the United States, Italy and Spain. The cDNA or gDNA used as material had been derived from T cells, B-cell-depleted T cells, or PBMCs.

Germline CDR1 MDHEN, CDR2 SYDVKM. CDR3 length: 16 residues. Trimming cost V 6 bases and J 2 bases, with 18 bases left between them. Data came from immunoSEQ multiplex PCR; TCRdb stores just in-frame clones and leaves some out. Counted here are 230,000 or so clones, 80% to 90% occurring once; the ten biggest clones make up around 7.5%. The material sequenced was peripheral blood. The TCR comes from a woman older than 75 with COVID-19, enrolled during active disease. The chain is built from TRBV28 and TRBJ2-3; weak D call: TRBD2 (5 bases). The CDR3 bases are TGTGCCAGCAGCTCTCCGGGTGCGGGTTCCACAGATACGCAGTATTTT. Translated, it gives CASSSPGAGSTDTQYF.